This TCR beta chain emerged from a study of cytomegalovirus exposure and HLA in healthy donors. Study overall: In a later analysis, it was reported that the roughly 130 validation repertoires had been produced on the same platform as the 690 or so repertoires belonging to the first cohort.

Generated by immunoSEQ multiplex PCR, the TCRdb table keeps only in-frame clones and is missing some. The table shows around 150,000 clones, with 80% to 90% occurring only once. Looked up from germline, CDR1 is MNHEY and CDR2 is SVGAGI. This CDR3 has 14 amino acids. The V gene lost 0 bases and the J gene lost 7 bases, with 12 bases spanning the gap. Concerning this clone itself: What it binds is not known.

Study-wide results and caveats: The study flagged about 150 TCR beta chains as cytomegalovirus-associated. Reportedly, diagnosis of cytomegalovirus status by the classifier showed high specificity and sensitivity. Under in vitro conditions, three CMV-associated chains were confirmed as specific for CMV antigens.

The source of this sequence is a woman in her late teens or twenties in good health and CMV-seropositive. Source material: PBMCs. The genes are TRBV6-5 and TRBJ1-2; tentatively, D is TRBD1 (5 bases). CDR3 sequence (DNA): TGTGCCAGCAGTTACTCGTTCGGGGGAGCTGGCTACACCTTC. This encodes CASSYSFGGAGYTF.